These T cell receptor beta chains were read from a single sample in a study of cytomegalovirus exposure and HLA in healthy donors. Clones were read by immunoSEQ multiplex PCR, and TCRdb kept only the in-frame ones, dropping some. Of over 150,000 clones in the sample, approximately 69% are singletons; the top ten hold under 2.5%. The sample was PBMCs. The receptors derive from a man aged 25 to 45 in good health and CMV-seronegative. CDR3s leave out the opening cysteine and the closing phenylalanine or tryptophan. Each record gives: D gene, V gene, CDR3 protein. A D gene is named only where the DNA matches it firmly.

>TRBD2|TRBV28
ASSFQRGVNEQF
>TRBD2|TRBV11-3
ASSSTSGESTDTQY
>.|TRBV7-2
ASSLGGPSNQPQH
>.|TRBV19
ASRAYEKLF
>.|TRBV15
ATSSGPTSGANVLT
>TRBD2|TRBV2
ASSEATSGGRPF
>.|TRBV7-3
ASSTWGGAGETQY
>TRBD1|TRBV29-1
SVGGTAEEAF
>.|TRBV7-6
ASSLGASDSPLH
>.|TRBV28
ASSLPPPGREFLHEQY
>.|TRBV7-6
ASSLPVGELF
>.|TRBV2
ASSDRQTYEQY
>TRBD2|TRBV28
ASRKREGAYEQY
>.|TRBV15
ATSEGAYEQY
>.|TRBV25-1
ASSDFVGGQETQY
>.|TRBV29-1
SVEGVQGGGTEAF
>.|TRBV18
ASSPTRSPTDTQY
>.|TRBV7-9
ASSPGTLNTEAF
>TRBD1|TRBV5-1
ASSPGTGNYEQY
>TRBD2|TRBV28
ASIGTSGPNTGELF
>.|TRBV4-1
ASSQAEWETQY
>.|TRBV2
ASSWGGAGSNQPQH
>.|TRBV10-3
AISLTGQGISGYT
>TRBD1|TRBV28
ASRTGGTGNYGYT
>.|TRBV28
ASSPYSSSNYGYT
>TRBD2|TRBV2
ASISGGANTGELF
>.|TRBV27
ASSQGNEAF
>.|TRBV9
ASSVTGSSYNEQF
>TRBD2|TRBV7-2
ASSLGLATDTQY
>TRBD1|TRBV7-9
ASSLTGVASGANVLT
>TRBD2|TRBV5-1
ASSLGTSGRSTDTQY
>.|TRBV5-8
ASSLGAGANVLT
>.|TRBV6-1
AVNQKAF
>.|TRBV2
ASSDGPGPGEQY
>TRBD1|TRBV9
ASSQGAGTAGGYP
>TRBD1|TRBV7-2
ASSSRQGNADTQY
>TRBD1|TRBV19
ASSIMTGNNEQF
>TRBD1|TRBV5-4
ASSLGLDRGRETQY
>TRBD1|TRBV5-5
ASRYGQGSRSYEQY
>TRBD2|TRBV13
ASSFSGGASYEQY
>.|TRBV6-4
ASRETAPNNSPLH
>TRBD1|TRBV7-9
ASSFGTGGSLLFYGYT
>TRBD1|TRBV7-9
ASSPGTDRYGYT
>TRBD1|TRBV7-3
ASRIGTENTEAF
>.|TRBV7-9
ALTPTGGGTEAF
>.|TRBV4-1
ACQEVGSNEQF
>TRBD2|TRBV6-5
ASSYSSGGTHEQY
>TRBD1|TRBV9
ASSGGTAGTGELF